One and the same sample provided the 4 T cell receptor beta chains below, sequenced in a study of T cell responses to AZD1222 COVID-19 vaccine. Using immunoSEQ multiplex PCR, the repertoire was profiled, and TCRdb retains in-frame clones only, with some absent. The data show tens of thousands of clones, around 90% seen once. The sequencing here drew on peripheral blood, taken on day 0 of AZD1222 vaccination. The receptors originated from an adult in good health.

Only one count was recorded for this clone. The chain has TRBV6-2 or TRBV6-3 and TRBJ1-1; no firm D call. V was pared by 2 bases and J by 0 bases, with 13 bases between. CDR3 length: 16 amino acids. CDR1 and CDR2 from the germline V gene are MNHEY and SVGEGT. The CDR3 loop reads CASSYRMSGMNTEAFF. The CDR3 DNA is TGTGCCAGCAGTTACCGAATGAGCGGGATGAACACTGAAGCTTTCTTT.

CDR3 in amino acids: CASSRTGTGLYEQYF. CDR3 DNA: TGTGCCAGCTCACGAACCGGGACAGGACTCTACGAGCAGTACTTC. The chain joins TRBV18 to TRBJ2-7; TRBD1 aligns across 8 bases. Looked up from germline, CDR1 is KGHSH and CDR2 is LQKENI. Losses at the gene ends were 4 bases for V and 3 bases for J; bases not matched to a gene: 8. The length of the CDR3 is 15 residues.

J is TRBJ1-6 and V is TRBV7-8; unclear D gene. The length of the CDR3 is 15 residues. Trimming removed 4 bases from V and 13 bases from J, with 20 bases in between. Germline V gene lookup returns CDR1 SGHVS and CDR2 FQNEAQ. CDR3 sequence: CASSSARAGVDPLHF. The CDR3 bases are TGTGCCAGCAGCTCCGCCCGGGCGGGAGTTGATCCCCTCCACTTT.

The rearrangement joins TRBV7-8 to TRBJ1-5; TRBD1 is a possible D gene (6 bases). With 5 bases removed from V and 6 bases from J, the gap between germline ends came to 11 bases. The CDR3 is made up of 13 amino acids. Germline loops: CDR1 SGHVS, CDR2 FQNEAQ. The CDR3 DNA sequence: TGTGCCAGCAGCCTACAGGGTGGTCAGCCCCAGCATTTT. Translating it yields CASSLQGGQPQHF.